The entry below gives a single T cell receptor (beta chain) sequence along with its context. Its cognate antigen is unknown. Conversion of TCR transcripts into cDNA relied on 5'RACE template switching, which added a universal primer site and UMIs. TCRdb re-called the 5' RACE reads with MiXCR, one entry per CDR3 protein. Of some 600,000 distinct CDR3 sequences listed, roughly 17% are singletons. The data derive from a study of T cells after yellow fever vaccination. Broader study findings: The study found a weaker secondary response that peaked faster, day 5 versus 15. Abundant clonotypes (contaminants from the bulk population) could be present in FACS-sorted repertoires.

Germline lookup yields CDR1 MDHEN and CDR2 SYDVKM. The J segment lost 0 bases and the V segment lost 1 base, leaving 18 bases of the junction unmatched. The CDR3 loop spans 21 amino acids. The clonotype was recovered from a man aged 18 to 30 who received the YFV17D yellow fever vaccine. V usage is TRBV28 and J usage is TRBJ2-3; 8 bases agree with TRBD2. The source material was PBMCs, sampled about 5 days after the first yellow fever vaccination. The CDR3 coding sequence is TGTGCCAGCAGTTTATCGGGCGTGGCTAGCGGGTACTTAGGGAGCACAGATACGCAGTATTTT. It translates to CASSLSGVASGYLGSTDTQYF.